What follows are 20 T cell receptor beta chains derived from one specimen sequenced in a study of cytomegalovirus exposure and HLA in healthy donors. Amplification used 60 Vbeta primers and 13 Jbeta primers. Sequencing used immunoSEQ multiplex PCR; TCRdb keeps in-frame clones, though not all of them. This sample carries about 160,000 clones, 77% of them seen once, and the ten largest clones take about 1.3%. Sequenced material: PBMCs. These receptors all come from a young woman in good health and CMV-seronegative.

The rearrangement links TRBV7-6 to TRBJ1-5; D is possibly TRBD1 (6 bases). Between the trimmed V and J ends, which lost 4 bases and 2 bases, there was a span of 12 bases. Germline V gene data show CDR1 as SGHVS and CDR2 as FNYEAQ. The CDR3 contains 15 residues. The chain's CDR3 is CASSSQTGGNQPQHF. The DNA of the CDR3 is TGTGCCAGCAGCTCTCAGACAGGCGGCAATCAGCCCCAGCATTTT.

This chain links TRBV7-2 with TRBJ2-7; no reliable D call. The length of the CDR3 is 14 residues. CDR1 and CDR2 from the germline V gene are SGHTA and FQGNSA. V shed 3 bases and J shed 0 bases, with 9 bases lying between them. CDR3 region: CASSFTRGSYEQYF. CDR3 coding DNA: TGTGCCAGCAGCTTTACCCGCGGCTCCTACGAGCAGTACTTC.

The V call is TRBV2, the J call TRBJ2-6; 7 positions match TRBD1. Germline CDR1 reads SNHLY; CDR2 reads FYNNEI. Trimming removed 6 bases from V and 2 bases from J; junction bases left unmatched: 4. The CDR3 covers 15 residues. CDR3 protein: CASSIDRAGANVLTF. For the CDR3, the DNA is TGTGCCAGCAGCATCGACAGGGCTGGGGCCAACGTCCTGACTTTC.

The V and J genes are TRBV5-5 and TRBJ1-5, with 9 bases fitting TRBD1. CDR3 length: 18 residues. In germline, CDR1 is SGHKS, CDR2 YYEKEE (reference sequence). Trimming at V came to 1 base and at J to 2 bases, leaving 10 bases not matched to a gene. The CDR3 is CASSLSTGGWYGNQPQHF. CDR3 DNA sequence: TGTGCCAGCAGCTTGAGTACAGGGGGCTGGTATGGCAATCAGCCCCAGCATTTT. Together with reference TRBV5-5 and TRBJ1-5, the CDR3 gives the full variable domain: DAGVTQSPTHLIKTRGQQVTLRCSPISGHKSVSWYQQVLGQGPQFIFQYYEKEERGRGNFPDRFSARQFPNYSSELNVNALLLGDSALYLCASSLSTGGWYGNQPQHFGDGTRLSIL.

The rearrangement uses TRBV2 and TRBJ1-5, with D perhaps matching TRBD1 (6 bases). V lost 6 bases and J 5 bases, leaving 14 bases between the germline ends. This CDR3 contains 14 residues. Germline V gene sequence: CDR1 SNHLY, CDR2 FYNNEI. This CDR3 is CASRETGGYQPQHF. The CDR3 DNA reads as TGTGCCAGCAGGGAGACAGGTGGATATCAGCCCCAGCATTTT. Supplemented by reference TRBV2 and TRBJ1-5, the full variable domain reads EPEVTQTPSHQVTQMGQEVILRCVPISNHLYFYWYRQILGQKVEFLVSFYNNEISEKSEIFDDQFSVERPDGSNFTLKIRSTKLEDSAMYFCASRETGGYQPQHFGDGTRLSIL.

This rearrangement joins TRBV27 to TRBJ2-5; D not resolved. V shed 5 bases and J shed 1 base, with 8 bases lying between them. Per germline, CDR1 MNHEY and CDR2 SMNVEV (reference sequence). This CDR3 region has 13 residues. In DNA, the CDR3 is TGTGCCAGCAGTCCCCCCCTCCAAGAGACCCAGTACTTC. This sequence encodes CASSPPLQETQYF.

The V call is TRBV7-6, the J call TRBJ1-2, with 9 bases matching TRBD1. The CDR3 is made up of 14 amino acids. V gave up 3 bases and J gave up 3 bases; unmatched junction bases: 2. Germline V gene sequence: CDR1 SGHVS, CDR2 FNYEAQ. The CDR3 reads CASSLGQGDYGYTF. The CDR3 DNA sequence: TGTGCCAGCAGCTTGGGACAGGGAGACTATGGCTACACCTTC.

The genes are TRBV2 and TRBJ2-5; D is possibly TRBD1 (6 bases). V lost 5 bases to trimming and J lost 7 bases, with 14 bases between them. This CDR3 comprises 13 residues. Germline lookup yields CDR1 SNHLY and CDR2 FYNNEI. CDR3 nucleotide sequence: TGTGCCAGCAGTACAGGGAGCGGATCGACCCAGTACTTC. Translation gives CASSTGSGSTQYF.

In regard to this clone: The sample has other DNA sequences that encode this CDR3 too. This chain uses TRBV6-5 with TRBJ1-1; D is possibly TRBD1 (5 bases). Trimming pared 6 bases from V and 4 bases from J, leaving 6 bases between. CDR3 length equals 11 residues. Per germline, CDR1 MNHEY and CDR2 SVGAGI. The chain's CDR3 is CASRGGTEAFF. The DNA of the CDR3 is TGTGCCAGCAGGGGGGGCACTGAAGCTTTCTTT.

V usage is TRBV15 and J usage is TRBJ1-2, with 10 nucleotides matching TRBD1. Trimming removed 4 bases from V and 7 bases from J; junction bases left unmatched: 9. This CDR3 contains 15 residues. Germline V lookup: CDR1 LNHNV, CDR2 YYDKDF (reference sequence). The chain's CDR3 is CATSTGQGGVGGYTF. The DNA for the CDR3 is TGTGCCACCAGCACCGGACAGGGGGGCGTCGGTGGCTACACCTTC.

This sequence joins TRBV7-2 and TRBJ1-2, with 7 bases matching TRBD1. Germline trimming cut 5 bases from V and 4 bases from J; bases unmatched to any gene: 4. CDR3 length: 13 residues. Germline lookup yields CDR1 SGHTA and CDR2 FQGNSA. For the CDR3, the DNA is TGTGCCAGCAGCATTCGACAGGGCTATGGCTACACCTTC. Amino acids: CASSIRQGYGYTF.

This chain uses TRBV11-2 with TRBJ1-2; 9 nucleotides match TRBD1. The CDR3 consists of 15 residues. Looked up from germline, CDR1 is SGHAT and CDR2 is FQNNGV. Trimming cost V 4 bases and J 7 bases; bases outside gene matches: 10. The CDR3 coding sequence is TGTGCCAGCAGCTCACCGGGACAGGGATCTTCTGGCTACACCTTC. Its translation is CASSSPGQGSSGYTF.

J is TRBJ2-1 and V is TRBV9, with D unresolved. This CDR3 contains 14 residues. The V end was cut by 0 bases, the J end by 8 bases, with 12 bases between. Germline-derived CDR1 and CDR2 are SGDLS and YYNGEE. DNA of the CDR3: TGTGCCAGCAGCGTAGTGTTGGGCCCCGATGAGCAGTTCTTC. Amino acids: CASSVVLGPDEQFF.

The V gene is TRBV25-1, the J gene TRBJ1-2; D perhaps matches TRBD1 (6 bases). Germline V gene data show CDR1 as MGHDK and CDR2 as SYGVNS. Trimming cost V 3 bases and J 2 bases, with 16 bases left between them. This CDR3 comprises 16 residues. This CDR3 is CASSDINPGHNYGYTF. The CDR3 DNA is TGTGCCAGCAGTGATATTAACCCGGGACACAACTATGGCTACACCTTC.

This clone was observed many times. The V and J genes are TRBV7-9 and TRBJ1-6, with D possibly TRBD1 on 5 matching bases. The CDR3 consists of 15 residues. Germline CDR1 SEHNR, CDR2 FQNEAQ (reference sequence). V gave up 0 bases and J gave up 6 bases, with 9 bases separating them. The CDR3 nucleotides are TGTGCCAGCAGCTTAGCGCTCAGGGCTAATTCACCCCTCCACTTT. Translated, it gives CASSLALRANSPLHF.

This chain joins TRBV25-1 and TRBJ1-1, with D perhaps matching TRBD1 (6 bases). The CDR3 has 15 residues. Germline loops: CDR1 MGHDK, CDR2 SYGVNS. The V and J ends lost 1 base and 2 bases respectively, with 11 bases between them. The CDR3 DNA reads TGTGCCAGCAGTGAATCACGGACAGAAAACACTGAAGCTTTCTTT. Translation gives CASSESRTENTEAFF. Variable domain in full (rest from reference TRBV25-1 and TRBJ1-1): EADIYQTPRYLVIGTGKKITLECSQTMGHDKMYWYQQDPGMELHLIHYSYGVNSTEKGDLSSESTVSRIRTEHFPLTLESARPSHTSQYLCASSESRTENTEAFFGQGTRLTVV.

The chain carries TRBV6-5 and TRBJ2-2; D might be TRBD1 (5 bases). The length of the CDR3 is 12 residues. V was shortened by 9 bases and J by 5 bases, with 10 bases between the two germline ends. Germline values: CDR1 MNHEY, CDR2 SVGAGI. This chain's CDR3 is CASTRATGELFF. The DNA of the CDR3 is TGTGCCAGTACCAGGGCGACCGGGGAGCTGTTTTTT.

The genes are TRBV19 and TRBJ2-7; D remains unclear. The CDR3 extends over 13 amino acids. V shed 5 bases and J shed 4 bases, with 12 bases lying between them. CDR1 is LNHDA and CDR2 is SQIVND in the germline V gene (reference sequence). The CDR3 sequence: CASSVTGWYEQYF. CDR3 coding DNA: TGTGCCAGTAGTGTCACCGGTTGGTACGAGCAGTACTTC.

The V and J genes are TRBV2 and TRBJ2-3; TRBD2 matches at 8 bases. The germline CDR1 and CDR2 sequences are SNHLY and FYNNEI. The CDR3 is 15 amino acids. V shed 1 base, J shed 2 bases, and the junction held 2 bases outside the gene matches. In nucleotides, the CDR3 is TGTGCCAGCAGTGAAGGCGGGGGGCCCACAGATACGCAGTATTTT. It yields the protein CASSEGGGPTDTQYF.

The chain is built from TRBV27 and TRBJ2-5, with D maybe TRBD2 (7 bases). The DNA end lines up better with TRBJ2-7; the J call may be wrong. The CDR3 totals 15 residues. Germline-derived CDR1 and CDR2 are MNHEY and SMNVEV (reference sequence). The CDR3 bases are TGTGCCAGCAGTTTATTAGGGGGGGGCCCTGACGAGCAGTACTTC. It specifies CASSLLGGGPDEQYF.